This T cell receptor (beta chain) was identified in a study of T cell changes during pregnancy in multiple sclerosis. Profiled with immunoSEQ multiplex PCR; TCRdb holds only in-frame clones, not every one. The sample includes about 33,000 clones, about nine tenths of them seen just once. The CDR3 contains 18 residues. V gave up 0 bases and J gave up 4 bases; unmatched junction bases: 10. The germline gives CDR1 SGDLS, CDR2 YYNGEE. Source: CD4+ T cells from peripheral blood mononuclear cells, taken in the third trimester of pregnancy. This TCR came from a female donor in good health, enrolled as a control in a pregnancy study. This sequence joins TRBV9 and TRBJ2-2; 9 bases map to TRBD2. This CDR3 is CASSVDHSSGSLTGELFF. CDR3 DNA: TGTGCCAGCAGCGTAGATCATAGTAGCGGGAGTCTCACCGGGGAGCTGTTTTTT.